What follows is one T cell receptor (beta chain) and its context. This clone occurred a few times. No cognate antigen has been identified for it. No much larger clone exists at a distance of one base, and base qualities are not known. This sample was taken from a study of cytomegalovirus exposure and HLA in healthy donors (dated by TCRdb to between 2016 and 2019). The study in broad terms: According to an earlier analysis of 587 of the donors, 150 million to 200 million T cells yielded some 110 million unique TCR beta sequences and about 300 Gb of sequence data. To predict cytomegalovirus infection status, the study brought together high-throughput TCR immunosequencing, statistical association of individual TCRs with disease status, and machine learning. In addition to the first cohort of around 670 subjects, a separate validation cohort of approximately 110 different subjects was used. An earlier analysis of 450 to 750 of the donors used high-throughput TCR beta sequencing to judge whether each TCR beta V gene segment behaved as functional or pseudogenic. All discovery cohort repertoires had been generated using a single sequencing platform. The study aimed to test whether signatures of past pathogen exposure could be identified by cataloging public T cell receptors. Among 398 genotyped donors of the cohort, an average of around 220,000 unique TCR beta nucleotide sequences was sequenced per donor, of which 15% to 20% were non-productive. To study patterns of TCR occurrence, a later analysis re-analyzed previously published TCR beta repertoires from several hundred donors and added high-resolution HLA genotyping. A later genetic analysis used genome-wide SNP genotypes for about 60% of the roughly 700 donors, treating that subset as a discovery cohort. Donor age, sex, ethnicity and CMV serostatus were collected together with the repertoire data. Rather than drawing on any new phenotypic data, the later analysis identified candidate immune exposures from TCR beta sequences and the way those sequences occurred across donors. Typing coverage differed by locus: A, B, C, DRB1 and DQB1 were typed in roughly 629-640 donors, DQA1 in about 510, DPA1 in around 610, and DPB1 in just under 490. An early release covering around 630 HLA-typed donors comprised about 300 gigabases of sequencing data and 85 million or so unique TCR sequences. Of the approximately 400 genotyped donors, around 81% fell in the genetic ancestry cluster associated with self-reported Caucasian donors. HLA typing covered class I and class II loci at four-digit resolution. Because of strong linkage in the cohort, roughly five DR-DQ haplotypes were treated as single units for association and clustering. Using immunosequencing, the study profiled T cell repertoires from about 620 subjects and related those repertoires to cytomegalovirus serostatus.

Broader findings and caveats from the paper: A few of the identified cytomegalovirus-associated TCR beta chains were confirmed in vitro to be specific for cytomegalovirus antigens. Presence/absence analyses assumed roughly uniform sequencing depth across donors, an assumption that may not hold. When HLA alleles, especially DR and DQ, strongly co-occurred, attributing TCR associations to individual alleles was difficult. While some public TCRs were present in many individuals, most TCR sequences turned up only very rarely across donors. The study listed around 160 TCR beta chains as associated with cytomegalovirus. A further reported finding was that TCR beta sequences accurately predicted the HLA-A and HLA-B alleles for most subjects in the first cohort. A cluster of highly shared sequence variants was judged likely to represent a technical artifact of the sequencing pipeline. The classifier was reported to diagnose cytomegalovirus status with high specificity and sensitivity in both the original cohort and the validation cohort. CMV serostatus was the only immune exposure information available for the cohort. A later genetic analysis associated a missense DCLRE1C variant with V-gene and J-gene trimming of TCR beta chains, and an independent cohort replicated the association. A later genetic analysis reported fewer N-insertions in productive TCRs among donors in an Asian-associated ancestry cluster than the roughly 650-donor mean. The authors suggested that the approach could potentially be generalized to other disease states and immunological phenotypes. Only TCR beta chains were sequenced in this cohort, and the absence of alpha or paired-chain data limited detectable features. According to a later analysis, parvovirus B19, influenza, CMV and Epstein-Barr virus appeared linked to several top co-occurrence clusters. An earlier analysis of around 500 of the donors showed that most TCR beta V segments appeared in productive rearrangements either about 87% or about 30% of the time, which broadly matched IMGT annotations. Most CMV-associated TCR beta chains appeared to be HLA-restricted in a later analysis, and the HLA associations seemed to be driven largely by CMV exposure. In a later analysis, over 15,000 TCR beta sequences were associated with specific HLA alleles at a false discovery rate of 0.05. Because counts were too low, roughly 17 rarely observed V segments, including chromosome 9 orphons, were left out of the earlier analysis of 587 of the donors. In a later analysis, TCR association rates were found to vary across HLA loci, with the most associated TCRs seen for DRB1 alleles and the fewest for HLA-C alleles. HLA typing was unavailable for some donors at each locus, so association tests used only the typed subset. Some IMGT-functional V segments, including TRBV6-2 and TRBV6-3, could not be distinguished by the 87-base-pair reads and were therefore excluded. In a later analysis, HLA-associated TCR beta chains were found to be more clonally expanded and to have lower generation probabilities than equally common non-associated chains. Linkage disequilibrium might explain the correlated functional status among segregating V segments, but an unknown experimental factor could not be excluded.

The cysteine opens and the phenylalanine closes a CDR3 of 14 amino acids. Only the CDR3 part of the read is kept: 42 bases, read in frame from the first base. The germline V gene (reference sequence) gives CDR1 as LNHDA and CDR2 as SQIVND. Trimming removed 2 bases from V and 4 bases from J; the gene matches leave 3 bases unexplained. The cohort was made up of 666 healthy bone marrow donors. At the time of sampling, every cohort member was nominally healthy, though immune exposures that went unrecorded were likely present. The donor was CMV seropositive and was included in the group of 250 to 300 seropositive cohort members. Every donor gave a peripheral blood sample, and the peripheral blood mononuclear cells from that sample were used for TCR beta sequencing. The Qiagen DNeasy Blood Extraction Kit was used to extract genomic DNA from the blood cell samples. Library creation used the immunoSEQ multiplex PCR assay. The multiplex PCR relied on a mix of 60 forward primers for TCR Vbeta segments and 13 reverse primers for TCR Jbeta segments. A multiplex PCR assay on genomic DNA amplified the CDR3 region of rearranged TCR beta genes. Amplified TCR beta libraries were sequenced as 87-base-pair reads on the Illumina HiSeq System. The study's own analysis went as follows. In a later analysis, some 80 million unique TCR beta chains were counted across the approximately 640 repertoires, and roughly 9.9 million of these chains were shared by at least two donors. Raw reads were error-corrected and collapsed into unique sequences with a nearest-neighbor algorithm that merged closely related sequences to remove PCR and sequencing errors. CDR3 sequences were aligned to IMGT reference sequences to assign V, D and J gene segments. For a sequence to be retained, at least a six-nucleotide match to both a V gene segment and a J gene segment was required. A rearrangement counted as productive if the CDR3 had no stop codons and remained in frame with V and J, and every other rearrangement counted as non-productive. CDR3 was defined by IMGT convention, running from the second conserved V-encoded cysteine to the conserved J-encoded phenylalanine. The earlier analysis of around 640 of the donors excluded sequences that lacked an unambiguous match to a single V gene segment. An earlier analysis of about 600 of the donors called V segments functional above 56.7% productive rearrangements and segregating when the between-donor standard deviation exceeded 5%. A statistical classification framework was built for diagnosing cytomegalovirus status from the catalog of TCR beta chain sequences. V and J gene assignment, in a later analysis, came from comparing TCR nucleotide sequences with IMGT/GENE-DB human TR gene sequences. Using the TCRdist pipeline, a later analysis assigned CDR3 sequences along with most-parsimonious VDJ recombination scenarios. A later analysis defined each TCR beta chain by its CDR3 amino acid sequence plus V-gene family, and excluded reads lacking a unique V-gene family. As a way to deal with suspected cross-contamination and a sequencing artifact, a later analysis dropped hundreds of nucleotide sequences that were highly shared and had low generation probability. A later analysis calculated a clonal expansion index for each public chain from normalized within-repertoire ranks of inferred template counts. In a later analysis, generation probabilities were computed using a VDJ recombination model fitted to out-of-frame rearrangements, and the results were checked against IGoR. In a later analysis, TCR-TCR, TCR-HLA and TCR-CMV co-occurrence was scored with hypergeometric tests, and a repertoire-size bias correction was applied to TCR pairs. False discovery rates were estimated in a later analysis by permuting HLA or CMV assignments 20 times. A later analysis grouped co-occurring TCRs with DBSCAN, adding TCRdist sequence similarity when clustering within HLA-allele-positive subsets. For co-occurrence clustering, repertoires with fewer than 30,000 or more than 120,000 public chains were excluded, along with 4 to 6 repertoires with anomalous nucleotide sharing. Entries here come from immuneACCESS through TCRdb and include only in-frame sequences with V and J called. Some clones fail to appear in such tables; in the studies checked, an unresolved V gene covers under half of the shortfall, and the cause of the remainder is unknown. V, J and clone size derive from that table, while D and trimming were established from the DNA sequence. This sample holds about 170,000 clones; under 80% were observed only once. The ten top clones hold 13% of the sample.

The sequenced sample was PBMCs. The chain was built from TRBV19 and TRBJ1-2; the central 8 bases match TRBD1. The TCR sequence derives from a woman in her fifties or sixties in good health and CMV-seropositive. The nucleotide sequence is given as TGTGCCAGTAGTATAAGGACAGGGCCCTATGGCTACACCTTC. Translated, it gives CASSIRTGPYGYTF.